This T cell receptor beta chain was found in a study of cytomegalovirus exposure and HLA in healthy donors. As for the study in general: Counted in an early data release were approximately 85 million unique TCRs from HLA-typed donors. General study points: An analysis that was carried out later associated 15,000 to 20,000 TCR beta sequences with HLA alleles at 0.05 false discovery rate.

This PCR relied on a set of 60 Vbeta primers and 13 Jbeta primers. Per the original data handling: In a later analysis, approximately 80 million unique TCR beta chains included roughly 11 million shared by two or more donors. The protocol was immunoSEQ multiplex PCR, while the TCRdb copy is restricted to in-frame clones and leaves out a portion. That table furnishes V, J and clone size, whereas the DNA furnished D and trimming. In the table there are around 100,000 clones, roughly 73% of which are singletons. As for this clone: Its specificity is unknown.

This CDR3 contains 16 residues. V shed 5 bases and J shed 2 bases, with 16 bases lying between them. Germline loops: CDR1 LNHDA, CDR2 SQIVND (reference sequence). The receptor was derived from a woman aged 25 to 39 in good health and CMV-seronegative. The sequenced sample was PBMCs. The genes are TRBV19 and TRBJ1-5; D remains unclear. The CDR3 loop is CASSRSDLGGNQPQHF. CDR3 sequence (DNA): TGTGCCAGTAGTCGATCCGACTTGGGAGGCAATCAGCCCCAGCATTTT.